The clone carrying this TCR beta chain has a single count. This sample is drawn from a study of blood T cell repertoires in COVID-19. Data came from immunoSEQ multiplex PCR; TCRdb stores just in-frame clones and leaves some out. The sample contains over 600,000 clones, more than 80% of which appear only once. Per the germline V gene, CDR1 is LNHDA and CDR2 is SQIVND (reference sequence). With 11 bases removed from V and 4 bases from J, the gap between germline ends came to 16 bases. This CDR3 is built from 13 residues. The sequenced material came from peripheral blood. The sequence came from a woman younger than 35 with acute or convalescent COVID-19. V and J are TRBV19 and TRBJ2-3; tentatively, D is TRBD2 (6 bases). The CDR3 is CASNVGGADTQYF. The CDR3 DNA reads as TGTGCCTCCAACGTGGGCGGGGCAGATACGCAGTATTTT.